This paragraph reports one TCR beta chain. An input of about 0.5 to 1 ug of RNA was subjected to reverse transcription using random hexamers. Across 54 Vbeta and 13 Jbeta, TCR beta CDR3 was amplified with immunoSEQ multiplex PCR. Using its own MiXCR run on the immunoSEQ multiplex PCR reads, TCRdb lists one record per CDR3 protein. Of about 130,000 distinct CDR3 sequences listed, around nine tenths are singletons. This entry belongs to a study of CD8 T cells in Susac syndrome. Material: CD8+ T cells from PBMCs. This clonotype was obtained from a human donor with multiple sclerosis.

The CDR3 loop reads CASSMGQGGQFF. The CDR3 nucleotides read TGTGCCAGTAGTATGGGTCAGGGGGGGCAGTTCTTC. The rearrangement links TRBV19 to TRBJ2-1, with D perhaps TRBD1 (7 bases). Germline V CDR1 and CDR2: LNHDA, SQIVND (reference sequence). This CDR3 is built from 12 residues. The germline V and J ends were trimmed by 3 bases and 12 bases, with 12 bases remaining between them. Full variable domain (remainder filled in from reference TRBV19 and TRBJ2-1): DGGITQSPKYLFRKEGQNVTLSCEQNLNHDAMYWYRQDPGQGLRLIYYSQIVNDFQKGDIAEGYSVSREKKESFPLTVTSAQKNPTAFYLCASSMGQGGQFFGPGTRLTVL.